A selection of T cell receptor beta chains follows, all from one sample in a study of response to subunit inactivated influenza vaccine. From the RT-PCR reads, TCRdb called clonotypes with MiXCR, one entry per CDR3 protein. In the table there are a few hundred thousand distinct CDR3 sequences, around 11% of which are singletons. The same sample was also used in a study of T cells expressing NK-cell markers.

This material consisted of PBMCs from blood, taken on the day of vaccination. These TCRs come from a man in his fifties or sixties who received an inactivated influenza vaccine. The CDR3 runs from the conserved cysteine through the conserved F or W. D genes are given only for firm matches. The listing skips clone size in some rows; elsewhere it reads once, few, many or a size class.

j_gene: TRBJ2-1
len: 15
d_gene: .
v_gene: TRBV5-1
abundance: .
CDR3nt: TGCGCCAGCGGCCCTGATCAGGGGAAGGGACATGAGCAGTTCTTC
CDR3aa: CASGPDQGKGHEQFF

j_gene: TRBJ2-7
len: 13
d_gene: TRBD1
v_gene: TRBV29-1
abundance: .
CDR3nt: TGCAGCGTGGGACAGGGCCTACCCTACGAGCAGTACTTC
CDR3aa: CSVGQGLPYEQYF

j_gene: TRBJ2-5
len: 16
d_gene: TRBD1
v_gene: TRBV5-1
abundance: .
CDR3nt: TGCGCCAGCAGTGGACAGGGAGGATGGTACCAAGAGACCCAGTACTTC
CDR3aa: CASSGQGGWYQETQYF

j_gene: TRBJ1-1
len: 14
d_gene: .
v_gene: TRBV6-5
abundance: many
CDR3nt: TGTGCCAGCAGTTACCAGGGACCGAACACTGAAGCTTTCTTT
CDR3aa: CASSYQGPNTEAFF

j_gene: TRBJ2-3
len: 15
d_gene: TRBD1
v_gene: TRBV5-1
abundance: .
CDR3nt: TGCGCCAGCAGCTATGGACAGGAATTAACAGATACGCAGTATTTT
CDR3aa: CASSYGQELTDTQYF

j_gene: TRBJ2-7
len: 13
d_gene: .
v_gene: TRBV20-1
abundance: .
CDR3nt: TGCAGTGCTATTAGACCCGGGTCGTACGAGCAGTACTTC
CDR3aa: CSAIRPGSYEQYF

j_gene: TRBJ2-1
len: 15
d_gene: .
v_gene: TRBV7-8
abundance: many
CDR3nt: TGTGCCAGCAGCTTAGCGCCGGTCAACCCCAATGAGCAGTTCTTC
CDR3aa: CASSLAPVNPNEQFF

j_gene: TRBJ2-4
len: 13
d_gene: .
v_gene: TRBV2
abundance: .
CDR3nt: TGTGCCAGCAGGGGGGCTACAGAAAACATTCAGTACTTC
CDR3aa: CASRGATENIQYF

j_gene: TRBJ1-4
len: 15
d_gene: .
v_gene: TRBV27
abundance: .
CDR3nt: TGTGCCAGCAGGGCTCCGGGACGGCTTAATGAAAAACTGTTTTTT
CDR3aa: CASRAPGRLNEKLFF

j_gene: TRBJ2-1
len: 14
d_gene: TRBD2
v_gene: TRBV9
abundance: few
CDR3nt: TGTGCCAGCAGCCCCGTAGCGGGGAGGGATGAGCAGTTCTTC
CDR3aa: CASSPVAGRDEQFF

j_gene: TRBJ2-2
len: 14
d_gene: TRBD1
v_gene: TRBV29-1
abundance: many
CDR3nt: TGCAGCGTTGAACAGGGGGTAGGGAACGGGGAGCTGTTTTTT
CDR3aa: CSVEQGVGNGELFF

j_gene: TRBJ2-2
len: 15
d_gene: TRBD2
v_gene: TRBV3-1
abundance: few
CDR3nt: TGTGCCAGCAACCTAGCGGGGGCGTTGCCCGGGGAGCTGTTTTTT
CDR3aa: CASNLAGALPGELFF

j_gene: TRBJ2-3
len: 13
d_gene: .
v_gene: TRBV20-1
abundance: few
CDR3nt: TGCAGTGCTATATCAGAGTTCACAGATACGCAGTATTTT
CDR3aa: CSAISEFTDTQYF

j_gene: TRBJ1-2
len: 15
d_gene: .
v_gene: TRBV20-1
abundance: .
CDR3nt: TGCAGTGCTAGAGATCGCGCAGGGGTTACGGAGGGCTACACCTTC
CDR3aa: CSARDRAGVTEGYTF

j_gene: TRBJ2-3
len: 15
d_gene: TRBD2
v_gene: TRBV18
abundance: .
CDR3nt: TGTGCCAGCAAACGACATGCGGGGGGCACAGATACGCAGTATTTT
CDR3aa: CASKRHAGGTDTQYF

j_gene: TRBJ1-2
len: 11
d_gene: .
v_gene: TRBV30
abundance: .
CDR3nt: TGTGCCTGGAGCATCAACCATGGCTACACCTTC
CDR3aa: CAWSINHGYTF

j_gene: TRBJ2-1
len: 15
d_gene: TRBD1
v_gene: TRBV11-2
abundance: few
CDR3nt: TGTGCCAGCAGCTACGACAGGGTTGGGTACAATGAGCAGTTCTTC
CDR3aa: CASSYDRVGYNEQFF

j_gene: TRBJ1-5
len: 14
d_gene: .
v_gene: TRBV6-2/TRBV6-3
abundance: many
CDR3nt: TGTGCCAGCAAGCCGGTCAGGAGTTATCAGCCCCAGCATTTT
CDR3aa: CASKPVRSYQPQHF

j_gene: TRBJ2-1
len: 17
d_gene: .
v_gene: TRBV14
abundance: .
CDR3nt: TGTGCCAGCAGCCAAGAAGTGGCAATGGGCTCCTACAATGAGCAGTTCTTC
CDR3aa: CASSQEVAMGSYNEQFF

j_gene: TRBJ1-2
len: 13
d_gene: .
v_gene: TRBV6-1
abundance: few
CDR3nt: TGTGCCAGCAGTCCGACAGCCTACTATGGCTACACCTTC
CDR3aa: CASSPTAYYGYTF

j_gene: TRBJ1-2
len: 15
d_gene: TRBD1
v_gene: TRBV5-1
abundance: many
CDR3nt: TGCGCCAGCAGCTCTGCCTTGGGACAGTTGGCTGGCTACACCTTC
CDR3aa: CASSSALGQLAGYTF

j_gene: TRBJ2-1
len: 18
d_gene: .
v_gene: TRBV3-1
abundance: few
CDR3nt: TGTGCCAGCAGCCCCCCAGATAGCAGAGCAACCTCCTACAATGAGCAGTTCTTC
CDR3aa: CASSPPDSRATSYNEQFF

j_gene: TRBJ1-3
len: 17
d_gene: .
v_gene: TRBV4-1
abundance: .
CDR3nt: TGCGCCAGCAGCCAAGTGGATCAGGGAGAATTTGGAAACACCATATATTTT
CDR3aa: CASSQVDQGEFGNTIYF

j_gene: TRBJ2-2
len: 12
d_gene: .
v_gene: TRBV6-2/TRBV6-3
abundance: many
CDR3nt: TGTGCCAGCAGTTACGAGGTCGGGGAGCTGTTTTTT
CDR3aa: CASSYEVGELFF

j_gene: TRBJ2-3
len: 16
d_gene: .
v_gene: TRBV6-5
abundance: .
CDR3nt: TGTGCCAGCAGTTACGACAACGGGGGTTTGGCAGATACGCAGTATTTT
CDR3aa: CASSYDNGGLADTQYF

j_gene: TRBJ2-7
len: 17
d_gene: TRBD1
v_gene: TRBV24-1
abundance: few
CDR3nt: TGTGCCACCAGTGATACCACGCCGGGACAGGGATCGGGCGAGCAGTACTTC
CDR3aa: CATSDTTPGQGSGEQYF

j_gene: TRBJ2-2
len: 12
d_gene: .
v_gene: TRBV27
abundance: few
CDR3nt: TGTGCCAGCAGGACTAACCCCGGGGAGCTGTTTTTT
CDR3aa: CASRTNPGELFF

j_gene: TRBJ2-3
len: 13
d_gene: .
v_gene: TRBV5-4
abundance: few
CDR3nt: TGTGCCAGCAGCGGCGTGGGCGCAGATACGCAGTATTTT
CDR3aa: CASSGVGADTQYF